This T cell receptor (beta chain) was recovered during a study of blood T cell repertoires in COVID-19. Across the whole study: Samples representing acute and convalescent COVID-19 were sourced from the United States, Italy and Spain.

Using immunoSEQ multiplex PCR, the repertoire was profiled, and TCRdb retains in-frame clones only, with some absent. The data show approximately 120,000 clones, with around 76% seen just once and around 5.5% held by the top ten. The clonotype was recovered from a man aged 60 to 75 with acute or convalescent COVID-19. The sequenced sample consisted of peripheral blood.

The chain's CDR3 is CAISDGRTADYEQYF. CDR3 nucleotide sequence: TGTGCCATCAGTGACGGCCGGACAGCCGACTACGAGCAGTACTTC. V usage is TRBV10-3 and J usage is TRBJ2-7, with TRBD1 as a possible D gene (6 bases). This CDR3 is 15 amino acids long. Trimming removed 3 bases from V and 3 bases from J, with 15 bases in between. Germline V gives CDR1 ENHRY, CDR2 SYGVKD.